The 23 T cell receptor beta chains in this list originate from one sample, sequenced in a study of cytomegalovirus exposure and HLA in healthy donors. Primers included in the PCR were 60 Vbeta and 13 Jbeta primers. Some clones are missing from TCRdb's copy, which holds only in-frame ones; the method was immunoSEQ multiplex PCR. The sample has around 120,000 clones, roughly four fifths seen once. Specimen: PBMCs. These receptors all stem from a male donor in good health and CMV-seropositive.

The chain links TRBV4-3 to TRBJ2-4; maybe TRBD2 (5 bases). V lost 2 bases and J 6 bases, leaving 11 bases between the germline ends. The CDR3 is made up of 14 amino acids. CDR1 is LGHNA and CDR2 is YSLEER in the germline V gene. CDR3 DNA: TGCGCCAGCAGCCAAACGGACTCCTTAAACATTCAGTACTTC. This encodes CASSQTDSLNIQYF.

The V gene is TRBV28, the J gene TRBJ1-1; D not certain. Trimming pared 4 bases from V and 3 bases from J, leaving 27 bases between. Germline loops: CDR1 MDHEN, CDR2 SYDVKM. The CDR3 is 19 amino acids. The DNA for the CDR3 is TGTGCCAGCAGTTCACCCTCAACTCCGAACCTCTTGAGTGACACTGAAGCTTTCTTT. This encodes CASSSPSTPNLLSDTEAFF.

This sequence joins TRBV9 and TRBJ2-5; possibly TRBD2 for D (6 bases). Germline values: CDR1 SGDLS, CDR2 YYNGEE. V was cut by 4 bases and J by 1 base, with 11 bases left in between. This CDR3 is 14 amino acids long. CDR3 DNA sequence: TGTGCCAGCAGCCCCCGGGACTTCCAAGAGACCCAGTACTTC. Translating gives CASSPRDFQETQYF. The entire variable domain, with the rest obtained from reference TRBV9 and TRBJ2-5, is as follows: DSGVTQTPKHLITATGQRVTLRCSPRSGDLSVYWYQQSLDQGLQFLIQYYNGEERAKGNILERFSAQQFPDLHSELNLSSLELGDSALYFCASSPRDFQETQYFGPGTRLLVL.

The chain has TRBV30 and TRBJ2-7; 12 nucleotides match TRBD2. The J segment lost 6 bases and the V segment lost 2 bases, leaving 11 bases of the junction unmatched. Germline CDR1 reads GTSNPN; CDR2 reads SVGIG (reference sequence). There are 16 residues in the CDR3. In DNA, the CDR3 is TGTGCCTGGAGTATCGGACGAGCTAGCGGGAGGGGCGAGCAGTACTTC. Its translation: CAWSIGRASGRGEQYF.

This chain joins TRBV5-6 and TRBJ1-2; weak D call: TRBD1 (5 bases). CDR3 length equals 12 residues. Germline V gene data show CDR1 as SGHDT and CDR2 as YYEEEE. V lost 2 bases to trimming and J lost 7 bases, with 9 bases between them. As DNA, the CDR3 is TGTGCCAGCAGCTTCGTAAGGGGTGGCTACACCTTC. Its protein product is CASSFVRGGYTF. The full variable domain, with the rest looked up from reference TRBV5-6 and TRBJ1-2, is DAGVTQSPTHLIKTRGQQVTLRCSPKSGHDTVSWYQQALGQGPQFIFQYYEEEERQRGNFPDRFSGHQFPNYSSELNVNALLLGDSALYLCASSFVRGGYTFGSGTRLTVV.

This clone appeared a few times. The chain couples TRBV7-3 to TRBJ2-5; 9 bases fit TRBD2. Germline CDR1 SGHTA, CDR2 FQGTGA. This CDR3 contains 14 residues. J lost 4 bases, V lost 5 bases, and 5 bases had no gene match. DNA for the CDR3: TGTGCCAGCAGCGTTAGCGGGAGTCCAGAGACCCAGTACTTC. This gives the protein CASSVSGSPETQYF.

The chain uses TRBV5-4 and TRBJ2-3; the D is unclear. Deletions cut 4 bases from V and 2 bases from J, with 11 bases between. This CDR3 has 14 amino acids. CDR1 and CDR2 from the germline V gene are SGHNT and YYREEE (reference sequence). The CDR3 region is CASSRRGTTDTQYF. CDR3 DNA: TGTGCCAGCAGCCGACGAGGTACCACAGATACGCAGTATTTT.

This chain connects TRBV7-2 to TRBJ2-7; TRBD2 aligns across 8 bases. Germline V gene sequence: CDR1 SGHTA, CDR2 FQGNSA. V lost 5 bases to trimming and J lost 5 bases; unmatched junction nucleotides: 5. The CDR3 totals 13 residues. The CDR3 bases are TGTGCCAGCAGCCCCCGGGGGGGCGACGAGCAGTACTTC. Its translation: CASSPRGGDEQYF.

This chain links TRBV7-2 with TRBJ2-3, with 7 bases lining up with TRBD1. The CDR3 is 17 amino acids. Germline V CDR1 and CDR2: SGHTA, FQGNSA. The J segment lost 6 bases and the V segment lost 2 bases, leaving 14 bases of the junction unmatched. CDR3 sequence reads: CASSLRLMYQGVDTQYF. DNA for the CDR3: TGTGCCAGCAGCTTACGCCTGATGTACCAGGGGGTTGATACGCAGTATTTT. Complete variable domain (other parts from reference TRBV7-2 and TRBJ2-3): GAGVSQSPSNKVTEKGKDVELRCDPISGHTALYWYRQSLGQGLEFLIYFQGNSAPDKSGLPSDRFSAERTGGSVSTLTIQRTQQEDSAVYLCASSLRLMYQGVDTQYFGPGTRLTVL.

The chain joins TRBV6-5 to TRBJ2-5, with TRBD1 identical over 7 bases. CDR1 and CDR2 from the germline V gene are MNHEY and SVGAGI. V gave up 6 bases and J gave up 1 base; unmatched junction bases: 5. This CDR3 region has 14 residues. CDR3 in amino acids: CASSPNRGQETQYF. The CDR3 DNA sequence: TGTGCCAGCAGCCCTAACAGGGGCCAAGAGACCCAGTACTTC.

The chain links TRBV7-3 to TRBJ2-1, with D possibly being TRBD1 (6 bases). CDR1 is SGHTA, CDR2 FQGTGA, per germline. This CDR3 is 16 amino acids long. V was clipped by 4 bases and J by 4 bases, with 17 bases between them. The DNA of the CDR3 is TGTGCCAGCAGCTCGGGGAGCGACAGGACTTACAATGAGCAGTTCTTC. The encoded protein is CASSSGSDRTYNEQFF.

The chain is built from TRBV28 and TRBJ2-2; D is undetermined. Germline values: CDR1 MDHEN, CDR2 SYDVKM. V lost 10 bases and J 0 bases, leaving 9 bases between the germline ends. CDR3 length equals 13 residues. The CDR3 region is CATDSTNTGELFF. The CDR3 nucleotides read TGTGCCACCGACTCCACGAACACCGGGGAGCTGTTTTTT. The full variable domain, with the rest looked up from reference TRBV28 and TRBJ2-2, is DVKVTQSSRYLVKRTGEKVFLECVQDMDHENMFWYRQDPGLGLRLIYFSYDVKMKEKGDIPEGYSVSREKKERFSLILESASTNQTSMYLCATDSTNTGELFFGEGSRLTVL.

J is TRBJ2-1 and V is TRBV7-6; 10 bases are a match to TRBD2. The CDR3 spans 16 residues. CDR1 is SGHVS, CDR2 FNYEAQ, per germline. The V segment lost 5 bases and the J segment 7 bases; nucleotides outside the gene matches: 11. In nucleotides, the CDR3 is TGTGCCAGCAGCAACCCAAGCGGGAGGGCCAGGAATGAGCAGTTCTTC. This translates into CASSNPSGRARNEQFF.

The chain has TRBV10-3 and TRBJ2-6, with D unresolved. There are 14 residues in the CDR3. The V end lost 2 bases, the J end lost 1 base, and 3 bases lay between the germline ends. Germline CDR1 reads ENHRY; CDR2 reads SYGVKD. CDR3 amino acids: CAISEPSGANVLTF. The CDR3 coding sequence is TGTGCCATCAGTGAGCCTTCTGGGGCCAACGTCCTGACTTTC.

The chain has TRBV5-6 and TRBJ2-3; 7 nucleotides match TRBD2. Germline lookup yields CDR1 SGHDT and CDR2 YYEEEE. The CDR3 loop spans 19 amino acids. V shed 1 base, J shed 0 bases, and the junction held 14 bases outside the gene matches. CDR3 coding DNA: TGTGCCAGCAGCTTGTGGGGGTTCGCTAGCGGAGTTAGCACAGATACGCAGTATTTT. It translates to CASSLWGFASGVSTDTQYF. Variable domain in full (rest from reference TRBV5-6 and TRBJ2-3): DAGVTQSPTHLIKTRGQQVTLRCSPKSGHDTVSWYQQALGQGPQFIFQYYEEEERQRGNFPDRFSGHQFPNYSSELNVNALLLGDSALYLCASSLWGFASGVSTDTQYFGPGTRLTVL.

The CDR3 DNA reads TGTGCCAGCAGTGCGAGGACAGCCGGCAATCAGCCCCAGCATTTT. It translates to CASSARTAGNQPQHF. The rearrangement links TRBV2 to TRBJ1-5; perhaps TRBD1 as D (6 bases). Germline assignment: CDR1 SNHLY and CDR2 FYNNEI. This CDR3 is 15 amino acids long. V lost 4 bases to trimming and J lost 2 bases, with 12 bases between them.

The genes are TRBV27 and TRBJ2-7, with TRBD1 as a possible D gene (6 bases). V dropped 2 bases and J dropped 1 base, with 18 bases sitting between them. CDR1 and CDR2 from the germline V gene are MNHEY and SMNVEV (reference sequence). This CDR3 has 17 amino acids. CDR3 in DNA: TGTGCCAGCAGTTTAAGGGGGTATGAGGGAGTGTCCTACGAGCAGTACTTC. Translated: CASSLRGYEGVSYEQYF.

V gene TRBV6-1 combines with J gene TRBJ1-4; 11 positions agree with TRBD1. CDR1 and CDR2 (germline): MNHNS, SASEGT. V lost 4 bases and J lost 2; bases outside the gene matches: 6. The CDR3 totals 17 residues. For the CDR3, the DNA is TGTGCCAGCAGTGTGGACAGGGGGCTTATTACTAATGAAAAACTGTTTTTT. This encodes CASSVDRGLITNEKLFF.

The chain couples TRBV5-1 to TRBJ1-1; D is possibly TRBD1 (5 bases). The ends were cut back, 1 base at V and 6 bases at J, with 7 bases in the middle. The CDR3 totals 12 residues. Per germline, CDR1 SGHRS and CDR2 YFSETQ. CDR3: CASSLTGSEAFF. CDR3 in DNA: TGCGCCAGCAGCTTGACAGGTTCTGAAGCTTTCTTT.

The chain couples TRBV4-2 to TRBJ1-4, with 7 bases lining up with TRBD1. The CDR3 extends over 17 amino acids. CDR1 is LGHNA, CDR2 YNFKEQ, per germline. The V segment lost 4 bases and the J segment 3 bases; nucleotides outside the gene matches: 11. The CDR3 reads CASSRQTSGTANEKLFF. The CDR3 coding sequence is TGTGCCAGCAGCCGACAAACCTCCGGGACAGCTAATGAAAAACTGTTTTTT.

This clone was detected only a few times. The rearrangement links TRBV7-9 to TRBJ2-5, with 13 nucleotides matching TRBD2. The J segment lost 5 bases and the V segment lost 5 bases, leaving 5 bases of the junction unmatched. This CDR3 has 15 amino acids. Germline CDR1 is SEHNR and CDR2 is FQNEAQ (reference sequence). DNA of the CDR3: TGTGCCAGCAGCCCCGGGACTAGCGGGATGGAGACCCAGTACTTC. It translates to CASSPGTSGMETQYF.

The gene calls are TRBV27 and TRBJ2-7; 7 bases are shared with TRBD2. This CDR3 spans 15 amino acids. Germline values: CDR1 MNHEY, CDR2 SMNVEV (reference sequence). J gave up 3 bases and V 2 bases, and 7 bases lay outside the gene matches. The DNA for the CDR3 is TGTGCCAGCAGTTTAGGGGGGGGAAGCGGCTACGAGCAGTACTTC. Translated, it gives CASSLGGGSGYEQYF.

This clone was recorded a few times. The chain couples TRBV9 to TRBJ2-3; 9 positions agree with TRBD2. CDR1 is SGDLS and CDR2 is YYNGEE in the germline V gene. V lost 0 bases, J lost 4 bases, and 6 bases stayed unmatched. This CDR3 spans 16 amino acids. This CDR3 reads CASSVAPREGSDTQYF. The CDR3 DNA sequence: TGTGCCAGCAGCGTAGCCCCGCGGGAGGGGTCAGATACGCAGTATTTT.